These T cell receptor beta chains were read from a single sample in a study of blood T cell repertoires in COVID-19. Profiling relied on immunoSEQ multiplex PCR, and the TCRdb table lists in-frame clones only, not all of them. This sample has around 450,000 clones, with around 89% found just once. Material: peripheral blood. These receptor sequences come from a woman younger than 45 with acute or convalescent COVID-19. Each CDR3 is given with its conserved first and last residue. Fields, in order: J gene, D gene, CDR3 length, clone size, V gene, CDR3 protein, CDR3 DNA. A D gene is named only where the DNA matches it firmly. For some rows the clone size is stated as once, few or many, or as a class when expanded; others skip it.

J gene: TRBJ2-5; D gene: TRBD1; CDR3 length: 14; clone size: once; V gene: TRBV7-6; CDR3 protein: CASSDGQAQETQYF; CDR3 DNA: TGTGCCAGCAGCGACGGACAGGCCCAAGAGACCCAGTACTTC
J gene: TRBJ2-7; D gene: TRBD1; CDR3 length: 13; clone size: NA; V gene: TRBV20-1; CDR3 protein: CSASFTGAYEQYF; CDR3 DNA: TGCAGTGCTAGTTTCACAGGGGCCTACGAGCAGTACTTC
J gene: TRBJ2-1; D gene: TRBD2; CDR3 length: 16; clone size: NA; V gene: TRBV5-6; CDR3 protein: CASSIFSGGASNEQFF; CDR3 DNA: TGTGCCAGCAGCATATTTAGCGGGGGGGCATCCAATGAGCAGTTCTTC
J gene: TRBJ1-1; D gene: NA; CDR3 length: 15; clone size: NA; V gene: TRBV27; CDR3 protein: CASSSPGHPGTEAFF; CDR3 DNA: TGTGCCAGCAGTTCCCCAGGGCATCCGGGCACTGAAGCTTTCTTT
J gene: TRBJ1-5; D gene: NA; CDR3 length: 13; clone size: NA; V gene: TRBV30; CDR3 protein: CAWSETWEMPQHF; CDR3 DNA: TGTGCCTGGAGTGAGACCTGGGAGATGCCCCAGCATTTT
J gene: TRBJ2-7; D gene: NA; CDR3 length: 13; clone size: once; V gene: TRBV5-1; CDR3 protein: CASSEELNYEQYF; CDR3 DNA: TGCGCCAGCAGTGAGGAGTTAAACTACGAGCAGTACTTC
J gene: TRBJ1-3; D gene: NA; CDR3 length: 15; clone size: NA; V gene: TRBV27; CDR3 protein: CASSLSWLSGNTIYF; CDR3 DNA: TGTGCCAGCAGTTTAAGTTGGCTCTCTGGAAACACCATATATTTT
J gene: TRBJ1-1; D gene: NA; CDR3 length: 14; clone size: NA; V gene: TRBV6-6; CDR3 protein: CASSYLGRNTEAFF; CDR3 DNA: TGTGCCAGCAGTTACCTGGGCCGGAACACTGAAGCTTTCTTT
J gene: TRBJ2-2; D gene: NA; CDR3 length: 16; clone size: NA; V gene: TRBV9; CDR3 protein: CASSPRDFANTGELFF; CDR3 DNA: TGTGCCAGCAGCCCGCGGGATTTCGCGAACACCGGGGAGCTGTTTTTT
J gene: TRBJ2-1; D gene: NA; CDR3 length: 12; clone size: NA; V gene: TRBV12-3/TRBV12-4; CDR3 protein: CASSPSLNEQFF; CDR3 DNA: TGTGCCAGCAGCCCAAGCCTGAATGAGCAGTTCTTC
J gene: TRBJ2-7; D gene: TRBD1; CDR3 length: 14; clone size: NA; V gene: TRBV6-5; CDR3 protein: CASEPTGGTYEQYF; CDR3 DNA: TGTGCCAGCGAACCTACAGGGGGGACCTACGAGCAGTACTTC
J gene: TRBJ1-1; D gene: NA; CDR3 length: 12; clone size: once; V gene: TRBV28; CDR3 protein: CASGMQSTEAFF; CDR3 DNA: TGTGCCAGCGGTATGCAGTCGACTGAAGCTTTCTTT
J gene: TRBJ1-2; D gene: NA; CDR3 length: 15; clone size: NA; V gene: TRBV5-4; CDR3 protein: CASSRRGLANYGYTF; CDR3 DNA: TGTGCCAGCAGCCGGAGGGGTTTGGCTAACTATGGCTACACCTTC
J gene: TRBJ1-3; D gene: NA; CDR3 length: 16; clone size: once; V gene: TRBV6-5; CDR3 protein: CASSYSPVISGNTIYF; CDR3 DNA: TGTGCCAGCAGTTACTCACCGGTCATCTCTGGAAACACCATATATTTT
J gene: TRBJ1-4; D gene: TRBD1; CDR3 length: 16; clone size: NA; V gene: TRBV28; CDR3 protein: CASRRHGTASNEKLFF; CDR3 DNA: TGTGCCAGCAGAAGACACGGGACAGCAAGCAATGAAAAACTGTTTTTT
J gene: TRBJ2-5; D gene: TRBD2; CDR3 length: 15; clone size: NA; V gene: TRBV7-2; CDR3 protein: CASSLVGTSEGTQYF; CDR3 DNA: TGTGCCAGCAGCTTAGTTGGGACTAGCGAGGGGACCCAGTACTTC
J gene: TRBJ2-7; D gene: TRBD1; CDR3 length: 13; clone size: NA; V gene: TRBV6-5; CDR3 protein: CASSRDSYYEQYF; CDR3 DNA: TGTGCCAGCAGCCGGGACAGTTACTACGAGCAGTACTTC
J gene: TRBJ2-7; D gene: NA; CDR3 length: 13; clone size: many; V gene: TRBV5-8; CDR3 protein: CASSLDLSDEQYF; CDR3 DNA: TGTGCCAGCAGCTTGGACCTATCGGACGAGCAGTACTTC
J gene: TRBJ2-3; D gene: TRBD2; CDR3 length: 19; clone size: NA; V gene: TRBV4-1; CDR3 protein: CASSQVPGLAGGSADTQYF; CDR3 DNA: TGCGCCAGCAGCCAAGTCCCGGGACTAGCGGGGGGTTCAGCAGATACGCAGTATTTT
J gene: TRBJ2-1; D gene: NA; CDR3 length: 13; clone size: NA; V gene: TRBV10-1; CDR3 protein: CASSDSRNNEQFF; CDR3 DNA: TGCGCCAGCAGTGATTCCCGTAACAATGAGCAGTTCTTC
J gene: TRBJ2-4; D gene: NA; CDR3 length: 16; clone size: NA; V gene: TRBV6-1; CDR3 protein: CASSVRQVGLKNIQYF; CDR3 DNA: TGTGCCAGCAGTGTCCGACAGGTGGGGCTTAAAAACATTCAGTACTTC
J gene: TRBJ1-5; D gene: NA; CDR3 length: 13; clone size: NA; V gene: TRBV11-2; CDR3 protein: CASSLFLGLPQHF; CDR3 DNA: TGTGCCAGCAGCTTATTTCTGGGGCTGCCCCAGCATTTT
J gene: TRBJ2-5; D gene: NA; CDR3 length: 13; clone size: NA; V gene: TRBV2; CDR3 protein: CASTNGQPGTQYF; CDR3 DNA: TGTGCCAGCACAAACGGACAGCCAGGGACCCAGTACTTC
J gene: TRBJ2-1; D gene: NA; CDR3 length: 15; clone size: NA; V gene: TRBV9; CDR3 protein: CASSVTGPGGNEQFF; CDR3 DNA: TGTGCCAGCAGCGTCACAGGACCCGGGGGCAATGAGCAGTTCTTC
J gene: TRBJ2-4; D gene: NA; CDR3 length: 13; clone size: NA; V gene: TRBV30; CDR3 protein: CAWTGGAKNIQYF; CDR3 DNA: TGTGCCTGGACCGGGGGAGCCAAAAACATTCAGTACTTC
J gene: TRBJ2-3; D gene: TRBD2; CDR3 length: 16; clone size: NA; V gene: TRBV7-9; CDR3 protein: CASSLFASGGADTQYF; CDR3 DNA: TGTGCCAGCAGCTTATTCGCTAGCGGGGGGGCAGATACGCAGTATTTT
J gene: TRBJ2-7; D gene: TRBD1; CDR3 length: 18; clone size: NA; V gene: TRBV27; CDR3 protein: CASSQYPKGGQGMWEQYF; CDR3 DNA: TGTGCCAGCAGCCAATACCCTAAGGGGGGACAGGGGATGTGGGAGCAGTACTTC
J gene: TRBJ2-5; D gene: NA; CDR3 length: 14; clone size: NA; V gene: TRBV24-1; CDR3 protein: CATGGSRPQEAQYF; CDR3 DNA: TGTGCCACCGGGGGGAGCCGCCCTCAAGAGGCCCAGTACTTC
J gene: TRBJ2-2; D gene: NA; CDR3 length: 14; clone size: NA; V gene: TRBV25-1; CDR3 protein: CASSGRGGAGELFF; CDR3 DNA: TGTGCCAGCAGCGGGCGAGGGGGAGCCGGGGAGCTGTTTTTT
J gene: TRBJ2-5; D gene: NA; CDR3 length: 16; clone size: NA; V gene: TRBV29-1; CDR3 protein: CSVEVGKDTPLGTQYF; CDR3 DNA: TGCAGCGTTGAAGTAGGGAAGGACACCCCTCTGGGGACCCAGTACTTC
J gene: TRBJ1-4; D gene: TRBD1; CDR3 length: 13; clone size: NA; V gene: TRBV6-5; CDR3 protein: CASRTGVDEKLFF; CDR3 DNA: TGTGCCAGCCGGACAGGGGTGGATGAAAAACTGTTTTTT
J gene: TRBJ2-2; D gene: TRBD1; CDR3 length: 15; clone size: once; V gene: TRBV4-1; CDR3 protein: CASSQGQGGPGELFF; CDR3 DNA: TGCGCCAGCAGCCAAGGACAGGGTGGGCCCGGGGAGCTGTTTTTT
J gene: TRBJ2-2; D gene: NA; CDR3 length: 13; clone size: NA; V gene: TRBV3-1/TRBV3-2; CDR3 protein: CASSQGHSGELFF; CDR3 DNA: TGTGCCAGCAGCCAAGGACATTCCGGGGAGCTGTTTTTT
J gene: TRBJ2-7; D gene: NA; CDR3 length: 12; clone size: NA; V gene: TRBV30; CDR3 protein: CAWSVSTGEQYF; CDR3 DNA: TGTGCCTGGAGTGTATCCACCGGCGAGCAGTACTTC
J gene: TRBJ2-2; D gene: NA; CDR3 length: 16; clone size: NA; V gene: TRBV6-5; CDR3 protein: CASSSGRGDYTGELFF; CDR3 DNA: TGTGCCAGCAGTTCGGGGAGGGGGGACTACACCGGGGAGCTGTTTTTT
J gene: TRBJ1-4; D gene: TRBD1; CDR3 length: 18; clone size: NA; V gene: TRBV7-8; CDR3 protein: CASSPPTQTTGVGEKLFF; CDR3 DNA: TGTGCCAGCAGCCCACCAACACAAACGACAGGGGTTGGGGAAAAACTGTTTTTT
J gene: TRBJ2-4; D gene: TRBD1; CDR3 length: 14; clone size: NA; V gene: TRBV11-2; CDR3 protein: CASSLGQGGHIQYF; CDR3 DNA: TGTGCCAGCAGCCTAGGACAGGGTGGTCACATTCAGTACTTC
J gene: TRBJ2-5; D gene: TRBD2; CDR3 length: 18; clone size: NA; V gene: TRBV7-3; CDR3 protein: CASSSGISGRGSQETQYF; CDR3 DNA: TGTGCCAGCAGCTCGGGCATAAGTGGGCGGGGGAGTCAAGAGACCCAGTACTTC
J gene: TRBJ2-7; D gene: TRBD1; CDR3 length: 13; clone size: NA; V gene: TRBV19; CDR3 protein: CASSWTGGYEQYF; CDR3 DNA: TGTGCCAGTAGTTGGACAGGGGGCTACGAGCAGTACTTC
J gene: TRBJ2-3; D gene: NA; CDR3 length: 18; clone size: NA; V gene: TRBV1; CDR3 protein: CTSSQGTSGGPRTDTQYF; CDR3 DNA: TGCACCAGCAGCCAAGGCACTAGCGGGGGTCCAAGGACAGATACGCAGTATTTT
J gene: TRBJ2-1; D gene: NA; CDR3 length: 12; clone size: NA; V gene: TRBV5-6; CDR3 protein: CASSSGDGEQFF; CDR3 DNA: TGTGCCAGCAGCTCAGGGGACGGTGAGCAGTTCTTC
J gene: TRBJ1-2; D gene: TRBD1; CDR3 length: 15; clone size: NA; V gene: TRBV11-2; CDR3 protein: CASSLSGQGNYGYTF; CDR3 DNA: TGTGCCAGCAGCTTAAGCGGACAGGGGAACTATGGCTACACCTTC
J gene: TRBJ1-3; D gene: TRBD1; CDR3 length: 13; clone size: NA; V gene: TRBV3-1/TRBV3-2; CDR3 protein: CASSRRQGNTIYF; CDR3 DNA: TGTGCCAGCAGCCGTCGACAGGGCAACACCATATATTTT
J gene: TRBJ2-2; D gene: TRBD2; CDR3 length: 16; clone size: few; V gene: TRBV3-1/TRBV3-2; CDR3 protein: CASSRTSGGNTGELFF; CDR3 DNA: TGTGCCAGCAGTCGGACTAGCGGGGGGAACACCGGGGAGCTGTTTTTT
J gene: TRBJ1-5; D gene: TRBD1; CDR3 length: 15; clone size: NA; V gene: TRBV7-2; CDR3 protein: CASSLVQGNNQPQHF; CDR3 DNA: TGTGCCAGCAGCTTAGTACAGGGGAACAATCAGCCCCAGCATTTT
J gene: TRBJ2-1; D gene: NA; CDR3 length: 15; clone size: NA; V gene: TRBV11-3; CDR3 protein: CASSPRQGSYNEQFF; CDR3 DNA: TGTGCCAGCAGCCCCCGCCAGGGATCCTACAATGAGCAGTTCTTC